Listed below are T cell receptor beta chains from one sample, sequenced in a study of cytomegalovirus exposure and HLA in healthy donors. Clones were read by immunoSEQ multiplex PCR, and TCRdb kept only the in-frame ones, dropping some. The sample contains some 98,000 clones, around 75% of which appear only once. Sequencing was performed on PBMCs. All receptors derive from a man aged 18 to 30 in good health and CMV-seropositive. Both conserved end residues are part of each CDR3. A D gene is named only where the DNA matches it firmly. A clone size is listed for some rows: how often the clone was seen (once, few, many), or a class if it is expanded.

j_call | v_call | clone_size | d_call | cdr3_aa | cdr3_nt
TRBJ1-5 | TRBV11-2 | . | . | CASSSIPGQPQHF | TGTGCCAGCAGCTCCATCCCGGGTCAGCCCCAGCATTTT
TRBJ1-2 | TRBV5-4 | . | TRBD1 | CASSSQGAHYGYTF | TGTGCCAGCAGCTCACAGGGGGCCCATTATGGCTACACCTTC
TRBJ2-5 | TRBV5-1 | . | . | CASSTQEETQYF | TGCGCCAGCAGCACCCAGGAAGAGACCCAGTACTTC
TRBJ1-5 | TRBV19 | . | TRBD1 | CASKGGQGQGNQPQHF | TGTGCCAGTAAGGGAGGTCAGGGACAGGGGAATCAGCCCCAGCATTTT
TRBJ2-4 | TRBV6-4 | . | . | CARDLSAKNIQYF | TGTGCCAGAGACCTTTCAGCGAAAAACATTCAGTACTTC
TRBJ2-3 | TRBV6-5 | . | . | CASSYRGAEDTQYF | TGTGCCAGCAGTTACCGGGGGGCGGAAGATACGCAGTATTTT
TRBJ1-3 | TRBV28 | once | . | CASTLGVVGNTIYF | TGTGCCAGCACCCTCGGGGTAGTAGGAAACACCATATATTTT
TRBJ2-2 | TRBV9 | . | . | CASSVVANTGELFF | TGTGCCAGCAGCGTTGTCGCGAACACCGGGGAGCTGTTTTTT
TRBJ2-7 | TRBV2 | . | . | CASSPGGRTYEQYF | TGTGCCAGCAGCCCTGGAGGACGCACCTACGAGCAGTACTTC
TRBJ2-7 | TRBV13 | . | TRBD2 | CASSLSGGPSYEQYF | TGTGCCAGCAGCTTAAGCGGGGGCCCATCCTACGAGCAGTACTTC
TRBJ1-5 | TRBV4-1 | . | TRBD1 | CASSRIDRGCDQPQHF | TGCGCCAGCAGCCGAATCGACAGGGGCTGCGATCAGCCCCAGCATTTT
TRBJ1-6 | TRBV19 | once | TRBD1 | CASSSDRGIGSPLHF | TGTGCCAGTAGTTCGGACAGGGGCATCGGTTCACCCCTCCACTTT
TRBJ2-7 | TRBV6-4 | . | . | CASSDRHEQYF | TGTGCCAGCAGTGACCGTCACGAGCAGTACTTC
TRBJ1-3 | TRBV5-4 | . | . | CASSLGGGSRSGNTIYF | TGTGCCAGCAGCTTGGGAGGGGGATCCCGCTCTGGAAACACCATATATTTT
TRBJ1-6 | TRBV7-9 | . | . | CASSLALGSNRRLAPLHF | TGTGCCAGCAGCTTAGCTCTCGGTTCTAACAGACGGCTCGCACCCCTCCACTTT
TRBJ1-1 | TRBV6-1 | . | . | CASSEGGNTEAFF | TGTGCCAGCAGTGAGGGGGGGAACACTGAAGCTTTCTTT
TRBJ2-7 | TRBV7-2 | . | . | CASSLNRAYEQYF | TGTGCCAGCAGCTTAAACAGGGCCTACGAGCAGTACTTC
TRBJ2-2 | TRBV5-1 | . | TRBD1 | CASTPGQANTGELFF | TGCGCCAGCACCCCCGGACAGGCGAACACCGGGGAGCTGTTTTTT
TRBJ1-4 | TRBV5-1 | few | . | CASSLDGRPRLNEKLFF | TGCGCCAGCAGCTTGGACGGGAGGCCCCGGCTAAATGAAAAACTGTTTTTT
TRBJ2-2 | TRBV21-1 | . | . | CAAEPPGGELFF | TGTGCCGCGGAACCTCCCGGCGGGGAGCTGTTTTTT
TRBJ2-1 | TRBV5-6 | . | TRBD2 | CASSLRTSGGYNEQFF | TGTGCCAGCAGCCTAAGGACTAGCGGGGGATACAATGAGCAGTTCTTC
TRBJ1-6 | TRBV19 | . | . | CASSDFDNSPLHF | TGTGCCAGTAGTGACTTCGATAATTCACCCCTCCACTTT
TRBJ2-7 | TRBV27 | . | TRBD2 | CASSPGLAGPYYEQYF | TGTGCCAGCAGCCCCGGACTAGCGGGGCCATACTACGAGCAGTACTTC
TRBJ1-5 | TRBV6-1 | few | . | CASTPRGGPRPQHF | TGTGCCAGCACCCCGAGGGGGGGCCCGCGGCCCCAGCATTTT
TRBJ2-5 | TRBV7-2 | . | TRBD2 | CASSHFLWTSGGKETQYF | TGTGCCAGCAGCCACTTCTTGTGGACTAGCGGGGGGAAAGAGACCCAGTACTTC
TRBJ2-5 | TRBV5-5 | once | . | CASSLAEGRVETQYF | TGTGCCAGCAGCTTGGCCGAAGGCAGGGTAGAGACCCAGTACTTC
TRBJ1-2 | TRBV30 | few | TRBD1 | CAWSLDRASYGYTF | TGTGCCTGGAGTCTGGACAGGGCGAGCTATGGCTACACCTTC
TRBJ1-2 | TRBV5-1 | . | . | CASSWDFRARGVYGYTF | TGCGCCAGCAGCTGGGACTTCAGGGCGCGGGGCGTCTATGGCTACACCTTC
TRBJ2-7 | TRBV6-5 | few | TRBD1 | CASTETGTGAYEQYF | TGTGCCAGCACGGAAACCGGGACAGGGGCCTACGAGCAGTACTTC
TRBJ2-1 | TRBV5-1 | . | . | CASSLSPEGYNEQFF | TGCGCCAGCAGCTTGTCCCCAGAGGGCTACAATGAGCAGTTCTTC
TRBJ1-6 | TRBV9 | . | . | CASSGNSGRQSSYNSPLHF | TGTGCCAGCAGCGGTAATTCAGGGCGACAGAGCTCCTATAATTCACCCCTCCACTTT
TRBJ2-2 | TRBV30 | . | . | CAWSLTPNTGELFF | TGTGCCTGGAGCTTAACACCGAACACCGGGGAGCTGTTTTTT
TRBJ2-5 | TRBV5-6 | . | TRBD2 | CASSSSGGAMETQYF | TGTGCCAGCAGCTCTAGCGGGGGGGCAATGGAGACCCAGTACTTC
TRBJ1-2 | TRBV27 | . | TRBD1 | CASRTQYRPGQGVGGYGYTF | TGTGCCAGCAGAACCCAATACCGACCGGGACAGGGTGTAGGGGGCTATGGCTACACCTTC
TRBJ1-1 | TRBV18 | . | . | CASSPLDSTHTEAFF | TGTGCCAGCTCACCACTGGACAGCACCCACACTGAAGCTTTCTTT